Sequencing of this T cell receptor delta chain was carried out in a study of gamma delta lymphoproliferative disorders and STAT genes. Across the whole study: Gamma-chain libraries were built from at least 50 ng of genomic DNA with the LymphoTrack Dx TCRG Assay. The EuroClonality-NGS protocol was used to prepare delta libraries.

Germline CDR1 and CDR2: GEAIGNYY and EKD. The CDR3 spans 19 residues. TCRdb processed the multiplex PCR reads again with the CATT caller. The table records 2,500 to 3,500 delta-chain clones, more than 0.95% of them present only once. Study-wide results and limits: Apart from two gamma clonotypes, major patient clonotypes were public.

Sequencing used genomic DNA taken from PBMCs of patients and controls. The control group comprised age- and sex-matched healthy adult blood donors. On this clone: Its target is not known. The TCRdb protein, from a much larger clone, departs from this DNA's translation at residue 17, likely by read error; the protein shown derives from the DNA.

Sequenced sample: blood. The TCR originated in a human donor in good health. The chain recombines TRDV2 with TRDJ3; a possible D gene is TRDD3 (5 bases). The DNA for the CDR3 is TGTGCCTGTGACACCCTGGATGTTAAGGGCTCCTGGGACACCCGACAGGTGTTTTTC. Amino acid sequence: CACDTLDVKGSWDTRQVFF.